This T cell receptor (beta chain) emerged from a study of PD-1 blockade in classical Hodgkin lymphoma. Whole-study findings and limits: Newly diagnosed patients had baseline TCR diversity that was reportedly lower than that of healthy donors. The baseline diversity of complete responders showed similarity to that of newly diagnosed patients. The repertoire differences lack a defined cause, possibly disease activity or prior therapy.

Trimming removed 1 base from V and 2 bases from J, with 6 bases in between. CDR1 and CDR2 from the germline V gene are SGHDT and YYEEEE. This CDR3 contains 13 residues. Method: immunoSEQ multiplex PCR; TCRdb's copy keeps in-frame clones and lacks some. The sample carries tens of thousands of clones, nearly 90% recorded once. A note on this clone: The target antigen is unknown.

Each of the patients experienced relapse following autologous stem cell transplantation, and their brentuximab vedotin exposure differed. Best responses fell into complete response, partial response or progressive disease. The gene calls are TRBV5-6 and TRBJ1-2; D remains unclear. This clonotype was obtained from a human donor with classical Hodgkin lymphoma. The source material was peripheral blood mononuclear cells (PBMCs), sampled before the second cycle of nivolumab. The CDR3 loop reads CASSLSGNYGYTF. Here the CDR3 DNA reads TGTGCCAGCAGCTTGTCGGGGAACTATGGCTACACCTTC.